The rows below give T cell receptor beta chains drawn from one sample of a study of cytomegalovirus exposure and HLA in healthy donors. Profiled with immunoSEQ multiplex PCR; TCRdb holds only in-frame clones, not every one. The data hold 150,000 to 200,000 clones, with more than 70% observed a single time. The source material was PBMCs. Receptors were obtained from a man aged 40-49 years in good health and CMV-seropositive. The CDR3 runs from the conserved cysteine through the conserved F or W. Each record gives: D gene, J gene, V gene, clone size, CDR3 protein, CDR3 DNA. A D gene is named only where the DNA matches it firmly. Clone size is shown for a subset of rows, as once, few, many or a class of expanded clone.

D: TRBD1
J: TRBJ2-5
V: TRBV11-2
size: -
CDR3: CASGRTGAALMRRETQYF
DNA: TGTGCCAGCGGGAGGACAGGGGCCGCCCTCATGCGTCGGGAGACCCAGTACTTC

D: -
J: TRBJ2-1
V: TRBV5-4
size: -
CDR3: CASSLGVNEQFF
DNA: TGTGCCAGCAGCTTGGGAGTTAATGAGCAGTTCTTC

D: -
J: TRBJ1-1
V: TRBV30
size: -
CDR3: CAWSSFRTEAFF
DNA: TGTGCCTGGAGTTCTTTTCGCACTGAAGCTTTCTTT

D: TRBD1
J: TRBJ2-7
V: TRBV9
size: -
CDR3: CASSVSGQGSTYEQYF
DNA: TGTGCCAGCAGCGTATCCGGACAGGGGTCAACCTACGAGCAGTACTTC

D: TRBD2
J: TRBJ2-1
V: TRBV10-1
size: -
CDR3: CASSDLQRERNEQFF
DNA: TGCGCCAGCAGTGATCTCCAGCGGGAGCGCAATGAGCAGTTCTTC

D: -
J: TRBJ2-4
V: TRBV27
size: once
CDR3: CASSPTVGLAKNIQYF
DNA: TGTGCCAGCAGTCCCACGGTGGGCCTAGCCAAAAACATTCAGTACTTC

D: TRBD2
J: TRBJ2-1
V: TRBV9
size: -
CDR3: CASSVGGTSWDEQFF
DNA: TGTGCCAGCAGCGTAGGCGGGACTAGCTGGGATGAGCAGTTCTTC

D: -
J: TRBJ1-1
V: TRBV19
size: -
CDR3: CASSPPPGTEAFF
DNA: TGTGCCAGTAGTCCCCCCCCGGGGACTGAAGCTTTCTTT

D: -
J: TRBJ1-5
V: TRBV7-2
size: -
CDR3: CASSLGPGHGQPQHF
DNA: TGTGCCAGCAGCTTAGGGCCGGGACACGGTCAGCCCCAGCATTTT

D: TRBD1
J: TRBJ2-6
V: TRBV6-1
size: -
CDR3: CASSAGTGFESGANVLTF
DNA: TGTGCCAGCAGTGCTGGGACAGGTTTTGAATCTGGGGCCAACGTCCTGACTTTC

D: TRBD2
J: TRBJ2-7
V: TRBV19
size: -
CDR3: CASTAGGVYEQYF
DNA: TGTGCCAGTACCGCTGGGGGGGTCTACGAGCAGTACTTC

D: -
J: TRBJ1-3
V: TRBV30
size: -
CDR3: CASSRMSSGNTIYF
DNA: TGTGCCTCCTCCCGAATGAGCTCTGGAAACACCATATATTTT

D: TRBD1
J: TRBJ2-7
V: TRBV7-7
size: once
CDR3: CASSQGQGVPYEQYF
DNA: TGTGCCAGCAGCCAGGGACAGGGGGTACCCTACGAGCAGTACTTC

D: TRBD1
J: TRBJ2-7
V: TRBV4-2
size: -
CDR3: CASSPPRTGAYEQYF
DNA: TGTGCCAGCAGCCCCCCGAGGACAGGAGCATACGAGCAGTACTTC

D: -
J: TRBJ2-1
V: TRBV7-8
size: -
CDR3: CASSLGTLNEQFF
DNA: TGTGCCAGCAGCTTAGGCACTCTCAATGAGCAGTTCTTC

D: -
J: TRBJ2-3
V: TRBV5-6
size: -
CDR3: CASSLATDRRGDTQYF
DNA: TGTGCCAGCAGCTTGGCGACGGACCGCCGGGGAGATACGCAGTATTTT

D: TRBD2
J: TRBJ2-1
V: TRBV7-6
size: -
CDR3: CASSLEGREFYNEQFF
DNA: TGTGCCAGCAGCTTAGAAGGGCGGGAGTTCTACAATGAGCAGTTCTTC

D: -
J: TRBJ1-6
V: TRBV7-2
size: -
CDR3: CASSSQARPLHF
DNA: TGTGCCAGCAGCTCCCAGGCCCGGCCCCTCCACTTT

D: -
J: TRBJ1-5
V: TRBV7-9
size: few
CDR3: CASSPQENQPQHF
DNA: TGTGCCAGCAGCCCCCAGGAAAATCAGCCCCAGCATTTT

D: TRBD1
J: TRBJ2-1
V: TRBV19
size: -
CDR3: CVSKGDRGNNEQFF
DNA: TGTGTCAGTAAGGGGGACAGGGGCAACAATGAGCAGTTCTTC

D: TRBD1
J: TRBJ2-7
V: TRBV6-1
size: -
CDR3: CASEDRGYSYEQYF
DNA: TGTGCCAGCGAGGACAGGGGGTACTCCTACGAGCAGTACTTC

D: TRBD2
J: TRBJ2-7
V: TRBV2
size: -
CDR3: CASSPPGGSHEQYF
DNA: TGTGCCAGCAGCCCCCCGGGGGGGTCGCACGAGCAGTACTTC

D: -
J: TRBJ1-2
V: TRBV7-8
size: -
CDR3: CASSLTRIENGYTF
DNA: TGTGCCAGCAGCTTGACTCGGATAGAAAATGGCTACACCTTC

D: -
J: TRBJ2-7
V: TRBV28
size: -
CDR3: CASSLVAAYEQYF
DNA: TGTGCCAGCAGTTTAGTGGCCGCTTACGAGCAGTACTTC

D: -
J: TRBJ2-7
V: TRBV28
size: -
CDR3: CASSSGRRGISEQYF
DNA: TGTGCCAGCAGCTCTGGCCGCCGAGGCATAAGCGAGCAGTACTTC

D: TRBD1
J: TRBJ1-3
V: TRBV5-1
size: -
CDR3: CASSSQGAPGNTIYF
DNA: TGCGCCAGCAGCTCCCAGGGGGCGCCGGGAAACACCATATATTTT

D: TRBD1
J: TRBJ1-2
V: TRBV5-1
size: -
CDR3: CASSYTGGVSANYGYTF
DNA: TGCGCCAGCAGCTACACAGGGGGCGTATCAGCTAACTATGGCTACACCTTC

D: -
J: TRBJ1-4
V: TRBV28
size: -
CDR3: CASIGGWSNEKLFF
DNA: TGTGCCAGCATCGGGGGGTGGTCAAATGAAAAACTGTTTTTT

D: TRBD2
J: TRBJ2-7
V: TRBV7-6
size: -
CDR3: CASSLARGSEQYF
DNA: TGTGCCAGCAGCTTAGCGCGCGGGAGCGAGCAGTACTTC

D: TRBD1
J: TRBJ1-2
V: TRBV5-4
size: -
CDR3: CASSLASVGGDLKYGYTF
DNA: TGTGCCAGCAGCTTGGCCTCGGTAGGGGGCGATCTTAAATATGGCTACACCTTC

D: -
J: TRBJ2-7
V: TRBV5-6
size: -
CDR3: CASSFSGAPYEQYF
DNA: TGTGCCAGCAGCTTCAGCGGCGCTCCCTACGAGCAGTACTTC

D: TRBD1
J: TRBJ2-1
V: TRBV29-1
size: few
CDR3: CSVARGRGNEQFF
DNA: TGCAGCGTGGCCAGGGGGCGAGGCAATGAGCAGTTCTTC

D: -
J: TRBJ1-1
V: TRBV6-4
size: -
CDR3: CASSLKPSGNTEAFF
DNA: TGTGCCAGCAGCCTTAAACCTAGCGGGAACACTGAAGCTTTCTTT

D: TRBD2
J: TRBJ2-1
V: TRBV4-2
size: -
CDR3: CASSPSTSADNEQFF
DNA: TGTGCCAGCAGTCCCTCGACTAGCGCGGACAATGAGCAGTTCTTC

D: TRBD2
J: TRBJ2-7
V: TRBV6-1
size: -
CDR3: CASSSSGVHEQYF
DNA: TGTGCCAGCAGTAGTAGCGGGGTTCACGAGCAGTACTTC

D: -
J: TRBJ2-1
V: TRBV5-5
size: -
CDR3: CASSIEDSPLGNEQFF
DNA: TGTGCCAGCAGCATCGAGGATTCCCCCTTGGGCAATGAGCAGTTCTTC

D: TRBD2
J: TRBJ2-1
V: TRBV7-9
size: -
CDR3: CASSTTGLSHNEQFF
DNA: TGTGCCAGCAGCACAACGGGACTATCACACAATGAGCAGTTCTTC

D: -
J: TRBJ1-5
V: TRBV19
size: -
CDR3: CASSIVQGRGNQPQHF
DNA: TGTGCCAGTAGTATCGTCCAGGGTCGAGGCAATCAGCCCCAGCATTTT

D: TRBD1
J: TRBJ1-1
V: TRBV4-1
size: -
CDR3: CASSQEGQDNTEAFF
DNA: TGCGCCAGCAGCCAAGAAGGACAGGATAACACTGAAGCTTTCTTT

D: -
J: TRBJ1-4
V: TRBV21-1
size: once
CDR3: CASSRRYGTGGLSEKLFF
DNA: TGTGCCAGCAGCCGCCGATACGGGACAGGGGGGTTAAGTGAAAAACTGTTTTTT

D: -
J: TRBJ1-1
V: TRBV5-1
size: -
CDR3: CASSLGAGVLDTEAFF
DNA: TGCGCCAGCAGCTTGGGAGCAGGGGTTTTGGACACTGAAGCTTTCTTT

D: -
J: TRBJ1-1
V: TRBV7-9
size: few
CDR3: CASSSTEAGSEAFF
DNA: TGTGCCAGCAGCTCCACGGAGGCGGGCTCTGAAGCTTTCTTT

D: -
J: TRBJ2-2
V: TRBV7-9
size: -
CDR3: CASSFGGIAGELFF
DNA: TGTGCCAGCAGCTTCGGGGGTATTGCCGGGGAGCTGTTTTTT

D: TRBD1
J: TRBJ1-4
V: TRBV6-6
size: -
CDR3: CASSYGQVDEKLFF
DNA: TGTGCCAGCAGTTACGGACAGGTTGATGAAAAACTGTTTTTT

D: -
J: TRBJ1-4
V: TRBV19
size: -
CDR3: CASSIYEKLFF
DNA: TGTGCCAGTAGTATCTATGAAAAACTGTTTTTT

D: -
J: TRBJ2-5
V: TRBV6-6
size: -
CDR3: CASSYADRQGRTQYF
DNA: TGTGCCAGCAGTTACGCCGACAGGCAAGGGAGGACCCAGTACTTC

D: -
J: TRBJ2-3
V: TRBV30
size: -
CDR3: CAWTDGADTQYF
DNA: TGTGCCTGGACTGACGGGGCAGATACGCAGTATTTT

D: TRBD1
J: TRBJ1-2
V: TRBV30
size: -
CDR3: CAWKMTGTYGYTF
DNA: TGTGCCTGGAAGATGACAGGGACCTATGGCTACACCTTC

D: -
J: TRBJ1-2
V: TRBV4-2
size: -
CDR3: CASSQESAAGRTF
DNA: TGTGCCAGCAGCCAAGAATCAGCGGCGGGGCGCACCTTC

D: -
J: TRBJ1-3
V: TRBV7-2
size: few
CDR3: CASSLAGARNTIYF
DNA: TGTGCCAGCAGCTTAGCGGGGGCCCGAAACACCATATATTTT

D: -
J: TRBJ1-5
V: TRBV19
size: once
CDR3: CASSIVGTLKPQHF
DNA: TGTGCCAGTAGTATAGTTGGGACTCTTAAGCCCCAGCATTTT

D: TRBD1
J: TRBJ1-1
V: TRBV7-3
size: -
CDR3: CASSFQGDTEAFF
DNA: TGTGCCAGCAGCTTTCAGGGGGACACTGAAGCTTTCTTT

D: -
J: TRBJ1-2
V: TRBV9
size: -
CDR3: CASSVEGNRDLGGYTF
DNA: TGTGCCAGCAGCGTAGAAGGCAACAGGGATTTAGGTGGCTACACCTTC

D: -
J: TRBJ2-5
V: TRBV6-5
size: -
CDR3: CASSHQRTGTQYF
DNA: TGTGCCAGCAGTCACCAACGAACAGGGACCCAGTACTTC